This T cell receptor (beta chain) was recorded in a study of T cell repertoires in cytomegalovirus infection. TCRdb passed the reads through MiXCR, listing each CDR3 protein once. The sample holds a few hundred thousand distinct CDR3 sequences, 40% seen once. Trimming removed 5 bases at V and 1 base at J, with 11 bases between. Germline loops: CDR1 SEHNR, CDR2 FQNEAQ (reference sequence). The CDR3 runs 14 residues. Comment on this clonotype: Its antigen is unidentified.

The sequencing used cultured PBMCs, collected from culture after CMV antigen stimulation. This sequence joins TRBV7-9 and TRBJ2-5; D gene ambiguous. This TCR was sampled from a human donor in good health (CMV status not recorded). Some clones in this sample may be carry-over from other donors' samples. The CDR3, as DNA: TGTGCCAGCAGCCCCCCCTACCTCCAAGAGACCCAGTACTTC. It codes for CASSPPYLQETQYF.